The rows below give T cell receptor beta chains drawn from one sample of a study of blood T cells in healthy people across ages. TCRdb passed the 5' RACE reads through MiXCR, listing each CDR3 protein once. The sample contains 1.2 million to 1.5 million distinct CDR3 sequences, 45% to 70% of which appear only once. Source material: blood. The receptors were sampled from a young man in good health. The CDR3 runs from the conserved cysteine through the conserved F or W. The order of the fields is D gene, J gene, V gene, clone size, CDR3 DNA, CDR3 protein. D genes are given only for firm matches. Clone size is stated in some rows and not others, as once, few, many or a class when expanded.

d_gene: .; j_gene: TRBJ2-3; v_gene: TRBV5-1; abundance: few; CDR3nt: TGCGCCAGCAGCTGGACCCAGCCCGATACAGATACGCAGTATTTT; CDR3aa: CASSWTQPDTDTQYF
d_gene: TRBD1; j_gene: TRBJ2-5; v_gene: TRBV9; abundance: few; CDR3nt: TGTGCCAGCAGCGACGGACAGGGGGCACGGGAGACCCAGTACTTC; CDR3aa: CASSDGQGARETQYF
d_gene: .; j_gene: TRBJ2-5; v_gene: TRBV2; abundance: .; CDR3nt: TGTGCCAGCAGTGAAGCTCAGGAACTCGCCTACAATGAGCAGTACTTC; CDR3aa: CASSEAQELAYNEQYF
d_gene: TRBD2; j_gene: TRBJ2-3; v_gene: TRBV11-2; abundance: .; CDR3nt: TGTGCCAGCAGCTTTGCCGGGACTAGCGGGGCAGGGCACATAAATACGCAGTATTTT; CDR3aa: CASSFAGTSGAGHINTQYF
d_gene: .; j_gene: TRBJ1-2; v_gene: TRBV12-3/TRBV12-4; abundance: once; CDR3nt: TGTGCCAGCAGTCATGCCATGCGAGGGTCCAACTATGGCTACACCTTC; CDR3aa: CASSHAMRGSNYGYTF
d_gene: .; j_gene: TRBJ2-7; v_gene: TRBV19; abundance: few; CDR3nt: TGTGCCAGTAGTATCGGCAGCAAGCAGTACTTC; CDR3aa: CASSIGSKQYF
d_gene: TRBD2; j_gene: TRBJ2-1; v_gene: TRBV24-1; abundance: .; CDR3nt: TGTGCCACCAGTGACCCCGGGGGGGACTACAATGAGCAGTTCTTC; CDR3aa: CATSDPGGDYNEQFF
d_gene: .; j_gene: TRBJ2-7; v_gene: TRBV4-3; abundance: .; CDR3nt: TGCGCCAGCAGCCAAGTAGACGGGGTATACGAGCAGTACTTC; CDR3aa: CASSQVDGVYEQYF
d_gene: .; j_gene: TRBJ2-5; v_gene: TRBV4-3; abundance: .; CDR3nt: TGCGCCAGCAGCCAAGACGGTGCGGGGGCTCAAGAGACCCAGTACTTC; CDR3aa: CASSQDGAGAQETQYF
d_gene: .; j_gene: TRBJ2-1; v_gene: TRBV5-1; abundance: few; CDR3nt: TGCGCCAGCAGCTCGGACCTCCCTAGCGATGAGCAGTTCTTC; CDR3aa: CASSSDLPSDEQFF
d_gene: TRBD2; j_gene: TRBJ2-1; v_gene: TRBV6-6; abundance: .; CDR3nt: TGTGCCAGCAGTAAGACTAGCGACAATGAGCAGTTCTTC; CDR3aa: CASSKTSDNEQFF
d_gene: TRBD2; j_gene: TRBJ2-1; v_gene: TRBV2; abundance: few; CDR3nt: TGTGCCAGCAGTGTGGGACTAGCGGACAATGAGCAGTTCTTC; CDR3aa: CASSVGLADNEQFF
d_gene: TRBD2; j_gene: TRBJ2-1; v_gene: TRBV7-2; abundance: .; CDR3nt: TGTGCCAGCAGCTTAGAGTTAGCGGGGCAAGTCATCAATGAGCAGTTCTTC; CDR3aa: CASSLELAGQVINEQFF
d_gene: .; j_gene: TRBJ2-7; v_gene: TRBV7-9; abundance: .; CDR3nt: TGTGCCAGCAGTTCTAGGGACCGGAATCTCTACGAGCAGTACTTC; CDR3aa: CASSSRDRNLYEQYF
d_gene: .; j_gene: TRBJ2-7; v_gene: TRBV4-2; abundance: few; CDR3nt: TGTGCCAGCAGGGAAGAGGCAGGGGATTTTGCCTACGAGCAGTACTTC; CDR3aa: CASREEAGDFAYEQYF
d_gene: TRBD2; j_gene: TRBJ2-4; v_gene: TRBV14; abundance: .; CDR3nt: TGTGCCAGCAGCCAATTCGGACTAGCAAACATTCAGTACTTC; CDR3aa: CASSQFGLANIQYF
d_gene: .; j_gene: TRBJ2-7; v_gene: TRBV4-1; abundance: few; CDR3nt: TGCGCCAGCAGCCAACCGGAGGAGGCGCGCTACGAGCAGTACTTC; CDR3aa: CASSQPEEARYEQYF
d_gene: .; j_gene: TRBJ2-7; v_gene: TRBV14; abundance: .; CDR3nt: TGTGCCAGCAGTTTATGGACAGACTCCTACGAGCAGTACTTC; CDR3aa: CASSLWTDSYEQYF
d_gene: .; j_gene: TRBJ2-1; v_gene: TRBV20-1; abundance: .; CDR3nt: TGCAGTGCTAGTGGGCCGGGGGAGACACTAAACAATGAGCAGTTCTTC; CDR3aa: CSASGPGETLNNEQFF
d_gene: TRBD2; j_gene: TRBJ2-7; v_gene: TRBV3-1; abundance: .; CDR3nt: TGTGCCAGCAGCCAACAGGAGCTAGCGGGAGAACGTGGAGAGCAGTACTTC; CDR3aa: CASSQQELAGERGEQYF
d_gene: TRBD1; j_gene: TRBJ1-1; v_gene: TRBV3-1; abundance: once; CDR3nt: TGTGCCAGCAGCCAAGATTCACAGGGGGTTTTGAACACTGAAGCTTTCTTT; CDR3aa: CASSQDSQGVLNTEAFF
d_gene: .; j_gene: TRBJ1-2; v_gene: TRBV6-6; abundance: few; CDR3nt: TGTGCCAGCAGCATCCGGGACCCAAGACACTATGGCTACACCTTC; CDR3aa: CASSIRDPRHYGYTF
d_gene: .; j_gene: TRBJ2-7; v_gene: TRBV6-5; abundance: .; CDR3nt: TGTGCCAGCAGTCCCCAAGAGGGGCCCTACGAGCAGTACTTC; CDR3aa: CASSPQEGPYEQYF
d_gene: .; j_gene: TRBJ1-2; v_gene: TRBV11-2; abundance: .; CDR3nt: TGTGCCAGCAGCCAGGGTGGTGGGTCGGGGGTTGGCTACACCTTC; CDR3aa: CASSQGGGSGVGYTF
d_gene: TRBD1; j_gene: TRBJ2-2; v_gene: TRBV29-1; abundance: .; CDR3nt: TGCAGCGCAGGAGGACAGGGTGCCCCGGGGAGCACCGGGGAGCTGTTTTTT; CDR3aa: CSAGGQGAPGSTGELFF
d_gene: .; j_gene: TRBJ2-5; v_gene: TRBV9; abundance: .; CDR3nt: TGTGCCAGCAGCGCGGGGACCGGAGAGACCCGGTACTTC; CDR3aa: CASSAGTGETRYF
d_gene: .; j_gene: TRBJ2-7; v_gene: TRBV29-1; abundance: few; CDR3nt: TGCAGCGTTGAAGAGATAGGACAGGAGGGCGAGCAGTACTTC; CDR3aa: CSVEEIGQEGEQYF
d_gene: .; j_gene: TRBJ2-5; v_gene: TRBV10-3; abundance: .; CDR3nt: TGTGCCATCAGCCGGACAGACCAAGAGACCCAGTACTTC; CDR3aa: CAISRTDQETQYF
d_gene: TRBD2; j_gene: TRBJ2-3; v_gene: TRBV20-1; abundance: .; CDR3nt: TGCAGTGCTAGAAGCGTTTCCGGACTAGCGGGAGGCACAGATACGCAGTATTTT; CDR3aa: CSARSVSGLAGGTDTQYF
d_gene: TRBD2; j_gene: TRBJ2-5; v_gene: TRBV10-3; abundance: few; CDR3nt: TGTGCCATCAGTGAGCCGGCTAGCGGGCAAGAGACCCAGTACTTC; CDR3aa: CAISEPASGQETQYF